This TCR beta chain was captured in a study of identical twins. Template switching added a universal primer binding site, and final cDNA carried unique molecular identifiers. TCRdb redid the calling of the 5' RACE reads with MiXCR, one entry per CDR3 protein. The sample shows some 500,000 distinct CDR3 sequences, roughly 21% of them seen only once. The CDR3 spans 13 residues. J gave up 1 base and V 6 bases, and 4 bases lay outside the gene matches. CDR1 is SQVTM and CDR2 is ANQGSEA in the germline V gene. Healthy Caucasians provided all donations. The same sample was also used in a study of T cells expressing NK-cell markers.

Sequences were obtained from CD4+ T cells sorted from blood. The source is a young woman in good health. The chain carries TRBV29-1 and TRBJ1-1, with 8 bases aligning to TRBD1. CDR3 nucleotides: TGCAGCGTGAAGGGACAGGCGAACACTGAAGCTTTCTTT. Its translation is CSVKGQANTEAFF.